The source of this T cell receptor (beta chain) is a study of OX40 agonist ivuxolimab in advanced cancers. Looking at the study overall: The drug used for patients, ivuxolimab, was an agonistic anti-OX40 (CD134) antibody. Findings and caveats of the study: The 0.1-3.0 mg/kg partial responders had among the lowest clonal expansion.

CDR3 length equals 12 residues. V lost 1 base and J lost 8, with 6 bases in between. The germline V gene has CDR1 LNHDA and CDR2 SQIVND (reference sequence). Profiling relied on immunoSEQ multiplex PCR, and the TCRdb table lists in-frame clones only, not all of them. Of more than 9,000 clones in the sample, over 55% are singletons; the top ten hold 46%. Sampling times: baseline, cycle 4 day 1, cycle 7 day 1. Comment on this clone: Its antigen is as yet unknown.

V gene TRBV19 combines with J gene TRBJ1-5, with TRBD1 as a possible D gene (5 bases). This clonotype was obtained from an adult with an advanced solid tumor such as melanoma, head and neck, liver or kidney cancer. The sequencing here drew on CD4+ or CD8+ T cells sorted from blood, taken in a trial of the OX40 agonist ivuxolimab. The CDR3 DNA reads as TGTGCCAGTAGTATAGGGGGGAAGCCCCAGCATTTT. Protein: CASSIGGKPQHF.